A single sample gave rise to the 6 T cell receptor beta chains below, sequenced in a study of blood T cell repertoires in COVID-19. Repertoires were generated with immunoSEQ multiplex PCR, while TCRdb's copy carries only in-frame clones and drops some. The table shows approximately 54,000 clones, with 75% to 85% occurring only once. The specimen was peripheral blood. The receptors stem from a woman aged 55-69 years with acute or convalescent COVID-19.

The CDR3 region is CAIGVSSYEQYF. The CDR3, as DNA: TGTGCCATAGGGGTTAGCTCCTACGAGCAGTACTTC. The chain recombines TRBV2 with TRBJ2-7, with D possibly being TRBD1 (5 bases). Trimming took off 10 bases at V and 0 bases at J, with 10 bases between the two ends. This CDR3 is built from 12 residues. Germline assignment: CDR1 SNHLY and CDR2 FYNNEI. The variable domain in full, completed from reference TRBV2 and TRBJ2-7, reads EPEVTQTPSHQVTQMGQEVILRCVPISNHLYFYWYRQILGQKVEFLVSFYNNEISEKSEIFDDQFSVERPDGSNFTLKIRSTKLEDSAMYFCAIGVSSYEQYFGPGTRLTVT.

This clone has just a few counts. V and J are TRBV7-8 and TRBJ1-1; D remains ambiguous. This CDR3 contains 13 residues. CDR1 SGHVS and CDR2 FQNEAQ come from the germline V gene. Trimming took 5 bases from V and 0 from J, leaving 7 bases between them. Here the CDR3 reads CASSRIMNTEAFF. Here the CDR3 DNA reads TGTGCCAGCAGCCGAATCATGAACACTGAAGCTTTCTTT.

The chain carries TRBV30 and TRBJ1-6; D uncertain. Germline lookup yields CDR1 GTSNPN and CDR2 SVGIG (reference sequence). Trimming removed 5 bases from V and 6 bases from J, with 11 bases in between. The CDR3 consists of 13 residues. CDR3 sequence: CAWGGVANSPLHF. CDR3 bases: TGTGCCTGGGGCGGGGTGGCTAATTCACCCCTCCACTTT. The full variable domain, its missing parts supplied by reference TRBV30 and TRBJ1-6, is SQTIHQWPATLVQPVGSPLSLECTVEGTSNPNLYWYRQAAGRGLQLLFYSVGIGQISSEVPQNLSASRPQDRQFILSSKKLLLSDSGFYLCAWGGVANSPLHFGNGTRLTVT.

J is TRBJ1-2 and V is TRBV5-1; 8 bases match TRBD1. The CDR3 runs 13 residues. Germline V gene lookup returns CDR1 SGHRS and CDR2 YFSETQ. The ends lost 4 bases at V and 3 bases at J; junction bases unmatched: 2. Here the CDR3 reads CASSVDRDYGYTF. CDR3 coding DNA: TGCGCCAGCAGCGTGGACAGGGACTATGGCTACACCTTC.

This chain links TRBV7-8 with TRBJ2-7, with 7 bases matching TRBD2. Germline V lookup: CDR1 SGHVS, CDR2 FQNEAQ. This CDR3 has 17 residues. Unmatched junction bases numbered 12, after V lost 0 bases and J lost 4 bases. CDR3 loop: CASSLARSREGLYEQYF. The CDR3 DNA reads as TGTGCCAGCAGCTTAGCGCGGTCGAGGGAGGGATTATACGAGCAGTACTTC.

The V and J genes are TRBV6-2 or TRBV6-3 and TRBJ2-1; D is undetermined. CDR3 size: 13 residues. The germline V and J ends were trimmed by 2 bases and 4 bases, with 6 bases remaining between them. Germline values: CDR1 MNHEY, CDR2 SVGEGT. Written as DNA, the CDR3 is TGTGCCAGCAGTTACGGCAAATACAATGAGCAGTTCTTC. Residues: CASSYGKYNEQFF.